This T cell receptor beta chain was profiled in a study of Ad26.COV2.S vaccination and SARS-CoV-2 variants. Whole-study context: Once or twice, 56 days apart, Ad26.COV2.S was delivered intramuscularly. The study, taken as a whole, reports: The study found similar non-spike TCR breadth in vaccine and placebo recipients. Reported findings describe substantial breadth in spike-specific CD8+ and CD4+ T cell responses following vaccination.

The data were produced by immunoSEQ multiplex PCR, yet TCRdb's version contains in-frame clones alone and is incomplete. The repertoire holds hundreds of thousands of clones, with roughly 90% as singletons. V was cut by 4 bases and J by 5 bases, with 11 bases left in between. The germline CDR1 and CDR2 sequences are SQVTM and ANQGSEA. This CDR3 has 12 residues. Comment on this clone: Its antigen is undetermined.

Specified treatment: some 20 received Ad26.COV2.S at low or high dose, single or two shots; roughly five received placebo; per-sample allocation not given. At day 63 after the first vaccine or placebo injection, samples were drawn. The specimen comprised peripheral blood, sampled in a trial of Ad26.COV2.S vaccine versus placebo. The J gene is TRBJ2-5, the V gene TRBV29-1; D unclear. The TCR sequence derives from a person between 18 and 65 years old who received the Ad26.COV2.S COVID-19 vaccine or a placebo. The CDR3 DNA reads as TGCAGCGTTGGGTCAGCACGGGAGACCCAGTACTTC. This sequence encodes CSVGSARETQYF.